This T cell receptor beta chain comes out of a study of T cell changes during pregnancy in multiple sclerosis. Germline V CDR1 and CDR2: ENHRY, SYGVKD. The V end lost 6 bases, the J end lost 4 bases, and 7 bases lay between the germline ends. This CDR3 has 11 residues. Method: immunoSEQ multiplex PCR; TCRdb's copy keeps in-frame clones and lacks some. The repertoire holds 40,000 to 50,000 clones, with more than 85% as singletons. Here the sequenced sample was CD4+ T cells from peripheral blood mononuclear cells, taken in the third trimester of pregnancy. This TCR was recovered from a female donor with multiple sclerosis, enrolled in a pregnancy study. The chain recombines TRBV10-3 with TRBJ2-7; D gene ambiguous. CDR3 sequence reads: CAISPDYEQYF. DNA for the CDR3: TGTGCCATCAGCCCAGATTACGAGCAGTACTTC.